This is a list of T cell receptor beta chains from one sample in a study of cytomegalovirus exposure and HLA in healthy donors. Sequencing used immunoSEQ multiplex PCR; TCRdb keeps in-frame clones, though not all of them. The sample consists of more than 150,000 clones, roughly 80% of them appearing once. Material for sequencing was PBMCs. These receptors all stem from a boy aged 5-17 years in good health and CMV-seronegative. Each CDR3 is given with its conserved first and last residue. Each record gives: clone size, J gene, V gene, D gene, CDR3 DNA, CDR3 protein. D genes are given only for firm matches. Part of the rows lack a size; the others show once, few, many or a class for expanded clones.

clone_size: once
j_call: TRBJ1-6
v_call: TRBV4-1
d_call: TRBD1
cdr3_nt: TGCGCCAGCAGCCATCCCAGGGGGTTCTATAATTCACCCCTCCACTTT
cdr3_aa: CASSHPRGFYNSPLHF

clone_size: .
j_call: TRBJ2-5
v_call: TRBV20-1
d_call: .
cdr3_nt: TGCAGTGCTAGAGCCGTCGAGACCCAGTACTTC
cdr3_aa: CSARAVETQYF

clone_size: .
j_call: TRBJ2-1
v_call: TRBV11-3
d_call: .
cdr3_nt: TGTGCCAGCAGCTTAGGGCTCCTCAATGAGCAGTTCTTC
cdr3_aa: CASSLGLLNEQFF

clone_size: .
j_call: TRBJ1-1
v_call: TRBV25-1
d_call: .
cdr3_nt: TGTGCCAGCAGTGAGGGGGGGCGGCGGGCTTTCTTT
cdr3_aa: CASSEGGRRAFF

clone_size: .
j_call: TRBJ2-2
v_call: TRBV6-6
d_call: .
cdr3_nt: TGTGCCAGCAGCCGAAAGCAGGCCGGGGAGCTGTTTTTT
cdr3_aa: CASSRKQAGELFF

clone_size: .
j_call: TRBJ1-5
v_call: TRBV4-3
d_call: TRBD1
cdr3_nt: TGCGCCAGCAGCCACCTACAGGGGGATAGCAATCAGCCCCAGCATTTT
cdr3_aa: CASSHLQGDSNQPQHF

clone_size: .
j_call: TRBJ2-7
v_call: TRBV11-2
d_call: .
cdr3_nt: TGTGCCAGCAGCTTGGATGTGGGGAGGCAGTACTTC
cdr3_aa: CASSLDVGRQYF

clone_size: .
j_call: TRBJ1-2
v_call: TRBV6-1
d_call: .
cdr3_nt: TGTGCCAGCACCCTAGACGGAACCTATGGCTACACCTTC
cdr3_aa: CASTLDGTYGYTF

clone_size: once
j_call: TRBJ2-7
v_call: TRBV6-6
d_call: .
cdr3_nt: TGTGCCAGCAGTCAGCAGGGGAAAAGGTACGAGCAGTACTTC
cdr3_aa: CASSQQGKRYEQYF

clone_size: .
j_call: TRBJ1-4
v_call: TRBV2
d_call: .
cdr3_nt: TGTGCCAGCAGTGAAATGAAGCGGGCAACTAATGAAAAACTGTTTTTT
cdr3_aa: CASSEMKRATNEKLFF

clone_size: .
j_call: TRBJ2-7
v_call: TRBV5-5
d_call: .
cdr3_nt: TGTGCCAGCAGCTTGGGGAGTTCGGTGTACGAGCAGTACTTC
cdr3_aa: CASSLGSSVYEQYF

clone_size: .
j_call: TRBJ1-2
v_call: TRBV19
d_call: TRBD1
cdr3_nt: TGTGCCAGTAGTCCAATTACAGGGGATAACTATGGCTACACCTTC
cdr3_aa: CASSPITGDNYGYTF

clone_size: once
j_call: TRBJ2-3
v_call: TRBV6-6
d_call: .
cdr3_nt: TGTGCCAGCAGTGCAAATAACGCGGGCACAGATACGCAGTATTTT
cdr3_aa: CASSANNAGTDTQYF

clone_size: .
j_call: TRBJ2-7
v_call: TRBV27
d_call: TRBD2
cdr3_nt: TGTGCCAGCAGTTTAAGGACTAGCGGGGGGAACGAGCAGTACTTC
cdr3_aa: CASSLRTSGGNEQYF

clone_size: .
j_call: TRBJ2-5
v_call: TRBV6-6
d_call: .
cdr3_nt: TGTGCCAGCAGGGTATCTAGCGTCCAAGAGACCCAGTACTTC
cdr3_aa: CASRVSSVQETQYF

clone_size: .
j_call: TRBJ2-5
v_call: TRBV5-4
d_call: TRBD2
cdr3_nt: TGTGCCAGCAGCCCGTCCGGGACTAGTGGAGGCTTCCAAGAGACCCAGTACTTC
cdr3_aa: CASSPSGTSGGFQETQYF

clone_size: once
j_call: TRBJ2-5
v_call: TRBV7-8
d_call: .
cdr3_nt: TGTGCCAGCAGCTTATCCAGGGGCCTCCAAGAGACCCAGTACTTC
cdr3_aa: CASSLSRGLQETQYF

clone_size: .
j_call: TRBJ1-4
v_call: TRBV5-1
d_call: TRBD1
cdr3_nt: TGCGCCAGGAAGCCGCCGGGACAGAATAATGAAAAACTGTTTTTT
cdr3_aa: CARKPPGQNNEKLFF

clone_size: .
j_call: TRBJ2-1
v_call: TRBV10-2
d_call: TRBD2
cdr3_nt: TGCGCCACCCGGACTAGCGGGAGTAAGAATGAGCAGTTCTTC
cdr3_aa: CATRTSGSKNEQFF

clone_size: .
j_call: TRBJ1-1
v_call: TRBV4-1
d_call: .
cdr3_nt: TGCGCCAGCAGCCAAGATCGGCAGGGAAAGGACACTGAAGCTTTCTTT
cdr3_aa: CASSQDRQGKDTEAFF

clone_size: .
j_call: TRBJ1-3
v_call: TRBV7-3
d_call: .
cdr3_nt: TGTGCCAGCAGCTTATTCGGTCCGGGGGCTGGAAACACCATATATTTT
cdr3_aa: CASSLFGPGAGNTIYF

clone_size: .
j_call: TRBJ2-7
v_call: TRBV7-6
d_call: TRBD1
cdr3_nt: TGTGCCAGCAGCTTAGGGGGGACAGGATCTTCTTCTGGGCAGTACTTC
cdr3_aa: CASSLGGTGSSSGQYF

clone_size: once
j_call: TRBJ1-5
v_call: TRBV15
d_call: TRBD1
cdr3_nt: TGTGCCACCAGCACCGACTGGACAGGTGAAAATCAGCCCCAGCATTTT
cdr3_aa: CATSTDWTGENQPQHF

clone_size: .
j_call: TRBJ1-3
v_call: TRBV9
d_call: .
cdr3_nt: TGTGCCAGCAGCGTAACAGGGTCCTCTGGAAACACCATATATTTT
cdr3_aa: CASSVTGSSGNTIYF

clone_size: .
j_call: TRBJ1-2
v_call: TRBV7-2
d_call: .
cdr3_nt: TGTGCCAGCAGCTTAAGGGGGGGCCACTATGGCTACACCTTC
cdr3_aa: CASSLRGGHYGYTF

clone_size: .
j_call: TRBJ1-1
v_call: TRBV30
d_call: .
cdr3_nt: TGTGCCTGCTTTGAAGCTTTCTTT
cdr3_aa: CACFEAFF

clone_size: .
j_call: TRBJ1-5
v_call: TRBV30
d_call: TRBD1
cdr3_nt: TGTGCCTGGAGTGTACAGGGGGCCTCTAGTCAGCCCCAGCATTTT
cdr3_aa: CAWSVQGASSQPQHF

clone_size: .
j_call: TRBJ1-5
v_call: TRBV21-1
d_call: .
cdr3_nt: TGTGCCAGCAGCAAAGTAGGGGGAGACAGGGCGGAAGTAAGGGCGATCCCCAATCAGCCCCAGCATTTT
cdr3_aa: CASSKVGGDRAEVRAIPNQPQHF

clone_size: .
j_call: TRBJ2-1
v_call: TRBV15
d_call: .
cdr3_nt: TGTGCCACCAGCAGAGATGTTGCCGGCTTCGGGGTCGATGAGCAGTTCTTC
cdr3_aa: CATSRDVAGFGVDEQFF

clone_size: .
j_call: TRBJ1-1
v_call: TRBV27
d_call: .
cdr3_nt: TGTGCCAGCAGCGACAATCCCACTGAAGCTTTCTTT
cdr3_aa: CASSDNPTEAFF

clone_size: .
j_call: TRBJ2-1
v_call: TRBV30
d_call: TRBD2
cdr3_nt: TGTGCCTGTTCCGGGACTAGCCAGCAGTTCTTC
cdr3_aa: CACSGTSQQFF

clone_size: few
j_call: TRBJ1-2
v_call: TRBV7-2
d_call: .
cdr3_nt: TGTGCCAGCAGCTACGGGGGTGGCTATGGCTACACCTTC
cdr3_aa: CASSYGGGYGYTF

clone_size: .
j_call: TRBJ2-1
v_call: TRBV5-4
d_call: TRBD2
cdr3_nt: TGTGCCAGCAGCTTGCCGGGACTACCCCTTGGGAACTCCTACAATGAGCAGTTCTTC
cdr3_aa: CASSLPGLPLGNSYNEQFF

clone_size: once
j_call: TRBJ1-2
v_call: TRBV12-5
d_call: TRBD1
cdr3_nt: TGTGCTAGTGGTTTGGCCACAGGGGCGCTGGGCTATGGCTACACCTTC
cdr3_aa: CASGLATGALGYGYTF

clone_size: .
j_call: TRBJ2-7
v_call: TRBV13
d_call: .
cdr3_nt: TGTGCCAGCAGCTTACCAGACAGCTCCTACGAGCAGTACTTC
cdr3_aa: CASSLPDSSYEQYF

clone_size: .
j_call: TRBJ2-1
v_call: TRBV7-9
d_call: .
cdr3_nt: TGTGCCTCGAGGGGGGGACAGGACAATGAGCAGTTCTTC
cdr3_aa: CASRGGQDNEQFF

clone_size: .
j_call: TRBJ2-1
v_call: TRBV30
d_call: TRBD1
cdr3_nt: TGTGCCTGGATCAGCGAGGGGGCCGGGGAGCAGTTCTTC
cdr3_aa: CAWISEGAGEQFF

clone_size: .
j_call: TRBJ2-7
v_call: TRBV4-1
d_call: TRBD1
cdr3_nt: TGCGCCAGCAGCCCGGGACAGTTCTCCTACGAGCAGTACTTC
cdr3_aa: CASSPGQFSYEQYF

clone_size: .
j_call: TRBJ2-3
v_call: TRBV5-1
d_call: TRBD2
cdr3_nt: TGCGCCAGCAGCTTCTTCGGGACTAGCGGCGATTCTAGCACAGATACGCAGTATTTT
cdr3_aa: CASSFFGTSGDSSTDTQYF

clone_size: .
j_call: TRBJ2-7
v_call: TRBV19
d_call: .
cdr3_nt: TGTGCCAGTAGTATAGATCCACAGGGTTGGAAGCAGTACTTC
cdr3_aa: CASSIDPQGWKQYF

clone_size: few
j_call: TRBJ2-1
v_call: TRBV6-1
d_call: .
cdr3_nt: TGTGCCAGCTGGGAAGGGGGAGGGACCTACAATGAGCAGTTCTTC
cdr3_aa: CASWEGGGTYNEQFF

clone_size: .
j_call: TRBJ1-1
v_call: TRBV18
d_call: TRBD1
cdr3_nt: TGTGCCAGCTCATCTAATACAGGGGCGGCGACTGAAGCTTTCTTT
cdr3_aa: CASSSNTGAATEAFF

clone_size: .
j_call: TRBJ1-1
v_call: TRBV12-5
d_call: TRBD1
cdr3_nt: TGTGCTAGTGGTTTTCGGGACAGGGGGCTTGAGAACACTGAAGCTTTCTTT
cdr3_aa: CASGFRDRGLENTEAFF

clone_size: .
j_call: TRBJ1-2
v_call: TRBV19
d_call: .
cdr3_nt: TGTGCCAGCCACTCGGAACTCTTGACAGTAAACTATGGCTACACCTTC
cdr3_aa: CASHSELLTVNYGYTF

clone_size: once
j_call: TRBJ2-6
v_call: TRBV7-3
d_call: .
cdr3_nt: TGTGCCAGCAGCTTAGCGCCTGGGGCCAACGTCCTGACTTTC
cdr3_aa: CASSLAPGANVLTF

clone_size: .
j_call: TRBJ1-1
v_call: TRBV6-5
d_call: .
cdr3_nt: TGTGCCAGCAGTTACTCGCCAGGGTTGAACACTGAAGCTTTCTTT
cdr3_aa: CASSYSPGLNTEAFF

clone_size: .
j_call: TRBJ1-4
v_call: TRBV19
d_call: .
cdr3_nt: TGTGCCAGTACGCAGGGAAATGAAAAACTGTTTTTT
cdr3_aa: CASTQGNEKLFF

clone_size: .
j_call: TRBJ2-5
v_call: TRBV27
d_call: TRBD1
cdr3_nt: TGTGCCACTTCGCGAATGGGACAGGGCCCCTTCGGAGAGACCCAGTACTTC
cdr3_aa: CATSRMGQGPFGETQYF

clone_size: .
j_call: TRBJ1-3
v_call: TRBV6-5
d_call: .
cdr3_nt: TGTGCCAGCAGTTACTCGGCAGGAAACACCATATATTTT
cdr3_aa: CASSYSAGNTIYF

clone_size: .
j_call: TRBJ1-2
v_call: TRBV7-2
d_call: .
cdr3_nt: TGTGCCAGCAGCTTAAAAGAGTGGGGGGTAGTGTATGGCTACACCTTC
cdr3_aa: CASSLKEWGVVYGYTF

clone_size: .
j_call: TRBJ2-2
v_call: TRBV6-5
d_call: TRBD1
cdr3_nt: TGTGCCAGCAGTTACGGGTCACAGGGGTTCACCGGGGAGCTGTTTTTT
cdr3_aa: CASSYGSQGFTGELFF

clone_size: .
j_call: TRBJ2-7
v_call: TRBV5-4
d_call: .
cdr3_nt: TGTGCCAGCAGCCGGGGGACCGCTACATACGAGCAGTACTTC
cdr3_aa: CASSRGTATYEQYF

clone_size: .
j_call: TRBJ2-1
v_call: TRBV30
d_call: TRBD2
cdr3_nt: TGTGCCTCTCCTGGACTAGCGGGAGGGGATGAGCAGTTCTTC
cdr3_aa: CASPGLAGGDEQFF

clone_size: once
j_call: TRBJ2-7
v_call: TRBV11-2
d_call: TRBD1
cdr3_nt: TGTGCCAGCAGCTCCGGGACAGGAGGGTCCTACGAGCAGTACTTC
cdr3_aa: CASSSGTGGSYEQYF